A single sample is the source of the 7 T cell receptor beta chains below, sequenced in a study of blood T cell repertoires in COVID-19. Clones were sequenced by immunoSEQ multiplex PCR, and TCRdb holds only the in-frame ones, with some missing. The data contain roughly 91,000 clones, 65% to 85% of them singletons. The sample comprised peripheral blood. Receptors originate from a man aged 70-80 years with active or convalescent COVID-19.

This chain links TRBV30 with TRBJ1-3, with 7 bases lining up with TRBD1. With 5 bases clipped from V and 1 base from J, the junction kept 11 bases outside the gene matches. Germline values: CDR1 GTSNPN, CDR2 SVGIG (reference sequence). CDR3 length: 16 amino acids. The CDR3 region has the DNA TGTGCCTGGGGGATCGCAGGGGGTATTTCTGGAAACACCATATATTTT. Its protein product is CAWGIAGGISGNTIYF.

DNA of the CDR3: TGTGCCAGCAGGGCCAGCGGGGGCACAGATACGCAGTATTTT. This translates into CASRASGGTDTQYF. This chain uses TRBV6-6 with TRBJ2-3; 7 bases line up with TRBD2. The CDR3 length is 14 residues. CDR1 is MNHNY, CDR2 SVGAGI, per germline (reference sequence). V shed 6 bases, J shed 1 base, and the junction held 4 bases outside the gene matches.

This clone was seen once. V gene TRBV5-1 combines with J gene TRBJ1-5, with 7 bases lining up with TRBD1. CDR3 size: 14 residues. J gave up 3 bases and V 4 bases, and 4 bases lay outside the gene matches. Per the germline V gene, CDR1 is SGHRS and CDR2 is YFSETQ. CDR3 residues: CASSPGGPNQPQHF. In nucleotides, the CDR3 is TGCGCCAGCAGCCCAGGGGGACCCAATCAGCCCCAGCATTTT.

The rearrangement uses TRBV9 and TRBJ2-7; 7 positions agree with TRBD2. Germline V gene lookup returns CDR1 SGDLS and CDR2 YYNGEE. This CDR3 is 15 amino acids long. After removal of 3 bases from V and 6 bases from J, the junction contained 12 bases not matched to a gene. The CDR3 protein is CASSGEGGKRGEQYF. In DNA form, the CDR3 reads TGTGCCAGCAGCGGCGAGGGCGGCAAGCGGGGCGAGCAGTACTTC.

For the CDR3, the DNA is TGTGCCAGCAGTGGGGACAGCTCTGGGGCCAACGTCCTGACTTTC. It translates to CASSGDSSGANVLTF. The chain carries TRBV5-4 and TRBJ2-6; 7 bases match TRBD1. This CDR3 comprises 15 residues. The germline gives CDR1 SGHNT, CDR2 YYREEE (reference sequence). Unmatched junction bases numbered 2, after V lost 5 bases and J lost 0 bases.

This clone was detected only once. V and J are TRBV5-6 and TRBJ2-5, with 9 bases aligning to TRBD2. From germline, CDR1 is SGHDT and CDR2 YYEEEE. After removal of 4 bases from V and 2 bases from J, the junction contained 9 bases not matched to a gene. This CDR3 has 16 amino acids. The CDR3 DNA reads as TGTGCCAGCAGCCGTTCACCTCTAGCGGGGCAAGAGACCCAGTACTTC. Translated: CASSRSPLAGQETQYF.

The count of this clone is one. The chain is built from TRBV9 and TRBJ1-3; D is unclear. This CDR3 contains 15 residues. Germline lookup yields CDR1 SGDLS and CDR2 YYNGEE. V shed 0 bases and J shed 0 bases, with 7 bases lying between them. The CDR3 reads CASSVDGSSGNTIYF. Here the CDR3 DNA reads TGTGCCAGCAGCGTAGACGGGAGCTCTGGAAACACCATATATTTT.